Described below is a single T cell receptor beta chain sequence and its context. Its antigen remains unidentified. Germline CDR1 reads LNHDA; CDR2 reads SQIVND (reference sequence). CDR3 length equals 13 residues. Trimming left V 6 bases short and J 8 bases short, with 16 bases between. The PCR had 60 Vbeta and 13 Jbeta primers. The protocol was immunoSEQ multiplex PCR, while the TCRdb copy is restricted to in-frame clones and leaves out a portion. The sample has some 180,000 clones, 78% seen once. This specimen belongs to a study of cytomegalovirus exposure and HLA in healthy donors. Study-wide context: Earlier, 95 million to 130 million unique TCR beta sequences were recovered from about 170 million T cells by an analysis.

The study, taken as a whole, reports: Immune exposure information comprised only CMV serostatus. Clonal expansion, a later analysis showed, was greater in HLA-associated TCR beta chains than in equally common others. Later, TCR association rates were found to vary by HLA locus, highest for DRB1 and lowest for HLA-C.

What was sequenced was PBMCs. V gene TRBV19 combines with J gene TRBJ1-2; D is unresolved. The source is a female donor in good health and CMV-seronegative. CDR3 protein: CASSTEPELGYTF. The CDR3 region has the DNA TGTGCCAGTAGCACCGAACCTGAACTCGGCTACACCTTC.